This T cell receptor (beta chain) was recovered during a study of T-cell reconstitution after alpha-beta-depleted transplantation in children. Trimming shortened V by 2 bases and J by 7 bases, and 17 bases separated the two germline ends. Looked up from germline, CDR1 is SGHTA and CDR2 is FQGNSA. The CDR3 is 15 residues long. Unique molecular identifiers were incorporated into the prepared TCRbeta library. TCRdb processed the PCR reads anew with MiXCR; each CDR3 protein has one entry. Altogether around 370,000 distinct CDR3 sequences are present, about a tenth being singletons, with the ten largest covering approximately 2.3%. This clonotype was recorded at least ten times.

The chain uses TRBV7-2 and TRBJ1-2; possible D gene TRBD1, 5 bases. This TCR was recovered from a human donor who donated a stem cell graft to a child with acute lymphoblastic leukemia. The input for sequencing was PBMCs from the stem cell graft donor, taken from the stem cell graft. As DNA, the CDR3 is TGTGCCAGCAGCTTAAATGAGGGGTACGGGGGTGGCTACACCTTC. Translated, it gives CASSLNEGYGGGYTF.